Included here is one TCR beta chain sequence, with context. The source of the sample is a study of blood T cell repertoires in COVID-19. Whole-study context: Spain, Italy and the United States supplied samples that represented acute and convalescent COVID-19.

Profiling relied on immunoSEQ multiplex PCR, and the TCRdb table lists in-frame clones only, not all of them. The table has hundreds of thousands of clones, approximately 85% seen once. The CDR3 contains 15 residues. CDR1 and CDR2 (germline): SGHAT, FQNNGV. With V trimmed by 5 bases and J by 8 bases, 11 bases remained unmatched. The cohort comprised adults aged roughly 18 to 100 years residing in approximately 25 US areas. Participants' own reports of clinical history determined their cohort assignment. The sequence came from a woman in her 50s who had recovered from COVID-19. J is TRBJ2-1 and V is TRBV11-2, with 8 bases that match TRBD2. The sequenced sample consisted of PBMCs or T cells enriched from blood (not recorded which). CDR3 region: CASSTERGPLDEQFF. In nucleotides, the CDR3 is TGTGCCAGCAGCACGGAGCGGGGGCCCCTCGATGAGCAGTTCTTC.